The sequence of this T cell receptor (beta chain) was determined in a study of tumor and adjacent non-tumor tissue in lung cancer. Study-level information: Each sample yielded 4 million to 5 million productive TCRbeta reads on average. Whole-study findings and limits: Significantly higher TCR diversity was found in tumor than normal lung. Tumor repertoires had a smaller top 100 clone share than normal lung. Tumor TCR diversity, when higher, was linked to shorter survival.

The CDR3 totals 14 residues. Germline CDR1 DFQATT, CDR2 SNEGSKA (reference sequence). As for this clonotype: The antigen is not known. An end of the junction does not agree with germline; a read error may underlie this.

A modified ARM-PCR protocol with three rounds of nested PCR amplified TCRbeta. TCRdb processed the multiplex PCR reads anew with MiXCR; each CDR3 protein has one entry. The table has around 200,000 distinct CDR3 sequences, roughly 70% seen once; the top ten hold under 30%. RNA was extracted from bulk tissue without any cell sorting. J is TRBJ1-5 and V is TRBV20-1, with a possible D match to TRBD1 (6 bases). The sequence derives from a man between 60 and 75 years old with non-small cell lung cancer. Specimen: lung tumor tissue. The CDR3 DNA reads TGCAGTGTGAGAACAGGGACTACCAATCAGCTCCAGCATTTT. It is translated as CSVRTGTTNQLQHF.